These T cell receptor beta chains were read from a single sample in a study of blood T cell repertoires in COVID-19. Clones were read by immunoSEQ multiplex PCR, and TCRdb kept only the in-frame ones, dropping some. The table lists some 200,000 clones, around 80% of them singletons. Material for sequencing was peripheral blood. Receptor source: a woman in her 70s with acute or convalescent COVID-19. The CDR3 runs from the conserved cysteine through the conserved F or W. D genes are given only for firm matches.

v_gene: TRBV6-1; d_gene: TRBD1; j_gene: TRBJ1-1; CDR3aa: CASSDPTGGSTGGTEAFF; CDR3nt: TGTGCCAGCAGTGACCCGACAGGGGGATCTACTGGGGGCACTGAAGCTTTCTTT
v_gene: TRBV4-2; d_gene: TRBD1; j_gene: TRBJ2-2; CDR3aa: CASSQSGTGGWTGELFF; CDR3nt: TGTGCCAGCAGCCAATCCGGGACAGGGGGCTGGACCGGGGAGCTGTTTTTT
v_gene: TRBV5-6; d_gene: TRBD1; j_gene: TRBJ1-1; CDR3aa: CASSSYRGTEAFF; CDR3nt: TGTGCCAGCAGCTCCTACAGGGGCACTGAAGCTTTCTTT
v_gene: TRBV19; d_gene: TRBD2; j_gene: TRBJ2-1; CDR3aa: CASSRTSGSQNEQFF; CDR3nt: TGTGCCAGTAGCAGGACTAGCGGGAGTCAAAATGAGCAGTTCTTC
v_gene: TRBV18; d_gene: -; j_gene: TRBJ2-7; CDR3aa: CASSPLGTTSYEQYF; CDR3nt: TGTGCCAGCTCACCACTGGGGACAACCTCCTACGAGCAGTACTTC
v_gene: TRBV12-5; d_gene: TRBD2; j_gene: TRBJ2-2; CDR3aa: CASGSGLAGGPGTGELFF; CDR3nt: TGTGCTAGTGGTTCAGGACTAGCGGGAGGGCCGGGCACCGGGGAGCTGTTTTTT
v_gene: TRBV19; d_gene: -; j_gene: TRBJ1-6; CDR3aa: CASSMSLDSPLHF; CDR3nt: TGTGCCAGTAGTATGAGCCTGGATTCACCCCTCCACTTT
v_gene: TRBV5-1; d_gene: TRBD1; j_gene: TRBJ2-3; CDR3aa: CASSQPGQGIRTQYF; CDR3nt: TGCGCCAGCAGCCAGCCGGGACAGGGAATTCGGACGCAGTATTTT
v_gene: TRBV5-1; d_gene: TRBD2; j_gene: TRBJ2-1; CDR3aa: CASSLVAGDFYEQFF; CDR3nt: TGCGCCAGCAGCTTGGTAGCGGGAGATTTCTATGAGCAGTTCTTC
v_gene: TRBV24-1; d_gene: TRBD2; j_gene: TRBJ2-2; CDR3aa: CATSRIPGLAGETGELFF; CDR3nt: TGTGCCACCAGCAGAATCCCGGGACTAGCGGGAGAAACCGGGGAGCTGTTTTTT